What follows are 28 T cell receptor beta chains derived from one specimen sequenced in a study of OX40 agonist ivuxolimab in advanced cancers. Clones were sequenced by immunoSEQ multiplex PCR, and TCRdb holds only the in-frame ones, with some missing. The profile shows some 100,000 clones, about 90% of them singletons. Sequencing used CD4+ or CD8+ T cells sorted from blood, obtained in a trial of the OX40 agonist ivuxolimab. The receptors stem from an adult with an advanced solid tumor such as melanoma, head and neck, liver or kidney cancer.

A single count supports this clone. This chain joins TRBV5-1 and TRBJ2-1; 11 nucleotides line up with TRBD2. CDR3 length equals 17 residues. V was pared by 0 bases and J by 6 bases, with 8 bases of the junction left unmatched. Germline CDR1 and CDR2: SGHRS and YFSETQ. CDR3 nucleotides: TGCGCCAGCAGCTTGGAGGGGACTAGCGGTATCGGCAATGAGCAGTTCTTC. Translated: CASSLEGTSGIGNEQFF.

This clone was counted between two and nine times. The chain carries TRBV30 and TRBJ1-1; D remains unclear. Germline assignment: CDR1 GTSNPN and CDR2 SVGIG (reference sequence). The V and J ends lost 0 bases and 3 bases respectively, with 8 bases between them. The CDR3 contains 13 residues. CDR3 sequence reads: CAWSVRQDTEAFF. As DNA, the CDR3 is TGTGCCTGGAGTGTACGCCAGGACACTGAAGCTTTCTTT.

This sequence joins TRBV5-1 and TRBJ1-2; the D gene is possibly TRBD1 (6 bases). There are 13 residues in the CDR3. V was trimmed by 0 bases and J by 3 bases, leaving 6 bases between them. Looked up from germline, CDR1 is SGHRS and CDR2 is YFSETQ. CDR3 bases: TGCGCCAGCAGCTTGGCAGGGGACTATGGCTACACCTTC. Translation gives CASSLAGDYGYTF. Filled out from reference TRBV5-1 and TRBJ1-2, the complete variable domain reads KAGVTQTPRYLIKTRGQQVTLSCSPISGHRSVSWYQQTPGQGLQFLFEYFSETQRNKGNFPGRFSGRQFSNSRSEMNVSTLELGDSALYLCASSLAGDYGYTFGSGTRLTVV.

This chain uses TRBV5-1 with TRBJ2-5; 8 bases are shared with TRBD1. The length of the CDR3 is 14 residues. Trimming at V came to 4 bases and at J to 5 bases, leaving 7 bases not matched to a gene. Germline V CDR1 and CDR2: SGHRS, YFSETQ. The CDR3, as DNA: TGCGCCAGCAGCCTAGACAGGGGCGTGGAGACCCAGTACTTC. Protein: CASSLDRGVETQYF.

The sample holds one count of this clone. The chain combines TRBV19 with TRBJ2-7; D is uncertain. The ends were cut back, 9 bases at V and 7 bases at J, with 16 bases in the middle. The CDR3 is made up of 12 amino acids. The germline gives CDR1 LNHDA, CDR2 SQIVND (reference sequence). The CDR3 loop reads CASSQRMGEQYF. The CDR3 DNA sequence: TGTGCCAGCTCACAACGGATGGGGGAGCAGTACTTC.

This clone was observed a single time. As DNA, the CDR3 is TGTGCCAGCAGCTTAGACGGGAATGGCAATCAGCCCCAGCATTTT. It codes for CASSLDGNGNQPQHF. J is TRBJ1-5 and V is TRBV7-2; no clear D gene. The V gene lost 1 base and the J gene lost 2 bases, with 9 bases spanning the gap. The germline gives CDR1 SGHTA, CDR2 FQGNSA. This CDR3 is 15 amino acids long.

V and J are TRBV11-1 and TRBJ1-2, with 7 nucleotides matching TRBD1. After removal of 3 bases from V and 4 bases from J, the junction contained 11 bases not matched to a gene. Germline CDR1 SGHAT, CDR2 FQDESV (reference sequence). The CDR3 is 16 amino acids. The CDR3 loop reads CASSFETGSGSYGYTF. DNA of the CDR3: TGTGCCAGCAGCTTCGAGACAGGGTCTGGGTCCTATGGCTACACCTTC.

This clone has only one observation. V gene TRBV10-3 combines with J gene TRBJ2-7; TRBD2 agrees at 10 bases. This CDR3 region has 15 residues. Per the germline V gene, CDR1 is ENHRY and CDR2 is SYGVKD. The V and J ends lost 10 bases and 4 bases, in that order; junction bases with no gene match: 13. The CDR3 protein is CASRLGLAESYEQYF. Here the CDR3 DNA reads TGTGCCAGCAGACTTGGACTAGCGGAGTCATACGAGCAGTACTTC.

The rearrangement links TRBV4-3 to TRBJ1-1, with D possibly being TRBD1 (5 bases). The length of the CDR3 is 16 residues. The ends were cut back, 3 bases at V and 1 base at J, with 15 bases in the middle. The germline V gene encodes CDR1 LGHNA and CDR2 YSLEER. This CDR3 is CASSQHPGRANTEAFF. The CDR3 DNA reads as TGCGCCAGCAGCCAGCATCCGGGACGGGCGAACACTGAAGCTTTCTTT.

J is TRBJ2-3 and V is TRBV4-3; a weak D match, TRBD2 (6 bases). The CDR3 runs to 14 residues. Germline assignment: CDR1 LGHNA and CDR2 YSLEER. The V gene lost 0 bases and the J gene lost 5 bases, with 9 bases spanning the gap. CDR3 in DNA: TGCGCCAGCAGCCAAGAACTAGCAGTAGATACGCAGTATTTT. This translates into CASSQELAVDTQYF.

The chain couples TRBV11-3 to TRBJ2-5; 12 positions agree with TRBD2. V lost 3 bases to trimming and J lost 0 bases; unmatched junction nucleotides: 14. The V gene's germline CDR1 is SGHNT and CDR2 YENEEA. The CDR3 has 20 residues. CDR3 amino acids: CASSFSSGLAGFGYQETQYF. CDR3 coding DNA: TGTGCCAGCAGCTTCTCATCTGGACTAGCGGGATTCGGGTACCAAGAGACCCAGTACTTC.

This clone has a handful of counts. The V gene is TRBV28, the J gene TRBJ2-3; D is perhaps TRBD2 (6 bases). In germline, CDR1 is MDHEN, CDR2 SYDVKM. The CDR3 length is 15 residues. V lost 3 bases and J 0 bases, leaving 10 bases between the germline ends. CDR3 nucleotide sequence: TGTGCCAGCAGTTTTTGGAGGGAGAGCACAGATACGCAGTATTTT. Translated: CASSFWRESTDTQYF.

The V call is TRBV6-1, the J call TRBJ2-3; D might be TRBD1 (5 bases). V lost 4 bases to trimming and J lost 6 bases, with 17 bases between them. CDR1 and CDR2 from the germline V gene are MNHNS and SASEGT. CDR3 size: 15 residues. CDR3 in DNA: TGTGCCAGCAGTGGCCAGGGCCCAAGGTGGGATACGCAGTATTTT. Translating gives CASSGQGPRWDTQYF.

The chain combines TRBV7-9 with TRBJ2-3; TRBD2 aligns across 13 bases. Germline-derived CDR1 and CDR2 are SEHNR and FQNEAQ (reference sequence). Trimming took 5 bases from V and 6 from J; bases not matched to a gene: 8. The CDR3 runs 16 residues. Here the CDR3 reads CASSPRTSGSWDTQYF. The DNA of the CDR3 is TGTGCCAGCAGCCCGCGGACTAGCGGGAGTTGGGATACGCAGTATTTT.

This chain uses TRBV29-1 with TRBJ2-1, with D possibly called TRBD1 or TRBD2 (5 bases each). The germline CDR1 and CDR2 sequences are SQVTM and ANQGSEA. This CDR3 spans 14 amino acids. Deletions cut 7 bases from V and 5 bases from J, with 18 bases between. DNA for the CDR3: TGCAGCGCCACCCTGAGGGGAGCCCACAATGAGCAGTTCTTC. Encoded protein: CSATLRGAHNEQFF.

This clone was counted a single time. The chain couples TRBV7-3 to TRBJ1-2; D is ambiguous. The V end was cut by 5 bases, the J end by 4 bases, with 11 bases between. Germline lookup yields CDR1 SGHTA and CDR2 FQGTGA. The CDR3 loop spans 13 amino acids. CDR3 sequence: CASSLPSGYGYTF. The CDR3 nucleotides are TGTGCCAGCAGCCTCCCTTCGGGCTATGGCTACACCTTC.

V and J are TRBV5-1 and TRBJ2-1; TRBD2 matches 11 bases. The CDR3 runs to 17 residues. V dropped 0 bases and J dropped 2; count of bases not matched to a gene: 4. The germline CDR1 and CDR2 sequences are SGHRS and YFSETQ. The CDR3 nucleotides read TGCGCCAGCAGCTTGGGTGCACTAGCGGGAGCCTACAATGAGCAGTTCTTC. Translation: CASSLGALAGAYNEQFF. Drawing the rest from reference TRBV5-1 and TRBJ2-1, the complete variable domain is KAGVTQTPRYLIKTRGQQVTLSCSPISGHRSVSWYQQTPGQGLQFLFEYFSETQRNKGNFPGRFSGRQFSNSRSEMNVSTLELGDSALYLCASSLGALAGAYNEQFFGPGTRLTVL.

The chain carries TRBV6-5 and TRBJ2-7, with TRBD1 identical over 8 bases. The trim removed 6 bases at V and 0 bases at J, leaving 7 bases unmatched. Germline CDR1 reads MNHEY; CDR2 reads SVGAGI. The CDR3 has 15 amino acids. The CDR3, as DNA: TGTGCCAGCAGCCGAAGGACAGGGAGCTCCTACGAGCAGTACTTC. Translating it yields CASSRRTGSSYEQYF.

The chain couples TRBV30 to TRBJ2-3; D gene uncertain. Germline V gene sequence: CDR1 GTSNPN, CDR2 SVGIG (reference sequence). The germline V and J ends were trimmed by 1 base and 6 bases, with 8 bases remaining between them. The CDR3 spans 12 residues. The CDR3 DNA reads TGTGCCTGGAGTGAAAAACAGGATACGCAGTATTTT. Amino acids: CAWSEKQDTQYF.

The V and J genes are TRBV19 and TRBJ2-1, with TRBD2 as a possible D gene (5 bases). From germline, CDR1 is LNHDA and CDR2 SQIVND (reference sequence). CDR3 length: 16 amino acids. Trimming shortened V by 6 bases and J by 4 bases, and 19 bases separated the two germline ends. CDR3 sequence: CASSPDRGTRYNEQFF. The CDR3 region has the DNA TGTGCCAGTAGCCCAGACCGGGGAACCAGGTACAATGAGCAGTTCTTC.

CDR3 bases: TGTGCCAGCACCCCACCGGCAGGGGGATTTTACGAGCAGTACTTC. Translating it yields CASTPPAGGFYEQYF. This chain uses TRBV11-3 with TRBJ2-7; 7 bases line up with TRBD1. Germline V CDR1 and CDR2: SGHNT, YENEEA. V lost 7 bases and J lost 4; bases outside the gene matches: 13. The CDR3 spans 15 residues.

The chain employs TRBV27 and TRBJ1-4; D not resolved. This CDR3 contains 16 residues. V was shortened by 3 bases and J by 7 bases, with 18 bases between the two germline ends. Germline V lookup: CDR1 MNHEY, CDR2 SMNVEV (reference sequence). The CDR3 loop is CASSFGVSSSVEKLFF. The CDR3 DNA is TGTGCCAGCAGTTTTGGGGTGTCTTCCTCCGTTGAAAAACTGTTTTTT.

This clone came up once. The V and J genes are TRBV28 and TRBJ1-4; 8 bases agree with TRBD1. This CDR3 spans 16 amino acids. Germline V gene data show CDR1 as MDHEN and CDR2 as SYDVKM. V lost 5 bases and J lost 6; bases outside the gene matches: 11. The CDR3 DNA sequence: TGTGCCAGCAGTCCAAGACAGGGGTGGGGGGATGAAAAACTGTTTTTT. It translates to CASSPRQGWGDEKLFF.

This sequence joins TRBV7-6 and TRBJ2-1, with no clear D. V dropped 1 base and J dropped 6 bases, with 13 bases sitting between them. CDR1 and CDR2 from the germline V gene are SGHVS and FNYEAQ. The CDR3 covers 15 residues. As DNA, the CDR3 is TGTGCCAGCAGCTTAGGGGATTTCGCCGGCAATGAGCAGTTCTTC. Translation gives CASSLGDFAGNEQFF.

The genes are TRBV19 and TRBJ1-5, with 7 bases fitting TRBD1. The trim removed 2 bases at V and 4 bases at J, leaving 8 bases unmatched. Germline CDR1 and CDR2: LNHDA and SQIVND (reference sequence). The CDR3 extends over 16 amino acids. The CDR3 sequence is CASSINRQGRNQPQHF. The CDR3 bases are TGTGCCAGTAGTATAAACCGACAGGGTCGTAATCAGCCCCAGCATTTT.

This clone occurred a few times. This chain connects TRBV11-3 to TRBJ1-1, with 7 bases lining up with TRBD1. Germline V gene data show CDR1 as SGHNT and CDR2 as YENEEA. CDR3 size: 15 residues. V lost 5 bases to trimming and J lost 2 bases; unmatched junction nucleotides: 8. Here the CDR3 DNA reads TGTGCCAGCAGCACACGCAGGGGGGCAAACACTGAAGCTTTCTTT. Encoded protein: CASSTRRGANTEAFF. Full variable domain (outside the CDR3, taken from reference TRBV11-3 and TRBJ1-1): EAGVVQSPRYKIIEKKQPVAFWCNPISGHNTLYWYLQNLGQGPELLIRYENEEAVDDSQLPKDRFSAERLKGVDSTLKIQPAELGDSAVYLCASSTRRGANTEAFFGQGTRLTVV.

This clone was counted a few times. The chain links TRBV7-3 to TRBJ1-1; TRBD1 is a possible D gene (6 bases). Trimming pared 5 bases from V and 5 bases from J, leaving 15 bases between. This CDR3 spans 14 amino acids. Germline V gene data show CDR1 as SGHTA and CDR2 as FQGTGA. CDR3 sequence reads: CASSRGPLGTEAFF. The DNA for the CDR3 is TGTGCCAGCAGCCGGGGGCCCCTCGGGACTGAAGCTTTCTTT.

The J gene is TRBJ2-2, the V gene TRBV5-4, with TRBD2 as a possible D gene (5 bases). The length of the CDR3 is 16 residues. The V end was cut by 0 bases, the J end by 1 base, with 10 bases between. Germline CDR1 reads SGHNT; CDR2 reads YYREEE (reference sequence). The CDR3 DNA follows: TGTGCCAGCAGCTTGGGAATTAGCGAGAACACCGGGGAGCTGTTTTTT. Protein sequence: CASSLGISENTGELFF.